These 24 T cell receptor beta chains came from one sample sequenced in a study of shared clonotypes between healthy human individuals. CD45RO-negative CD8 cells positively selected for CCR7 made up the naive population, which excluded terminally differentiated effector memory CD45RA+ cells. Profiling relied on immunoSEQ multiplex PCR, and the TCRdb table lists in-frame clones only, not all of them. The data contain roughly 2,000,000 clones, around 93% of them singletons. Input material: naive CD8+ T cells from PBMCs. The receptors come from a man aged 18 to 30 in good health. Some clones in this sample may be carry-over from other donors' samples.

The chain recombines TRBV7-9 with TRBJ1-4; D unclear. The CDR3 sequence is 14 residues long. From germline, CDR1 is SEHNR and CDR2 FQNEAQ (reference sequence). The V end lost 10 bases, the J end lost 1 base, and 13 bases lay between the germline ends. For the CDR3, the DNA is TGTGCCACCGGAGGAGGTGGAACTAATGAAAAACTGTTTTTT. It encodes CATGGGGTNEKLFF.

V gene TRBV12-5 combines with J gene TRBJ1-2; D is uncertain. Between the trimmed V and J ends, which lost 1 base and 6 bases, there was a span of 6 bases. Germline V CDR1 and CDR2: LGHNT, FRNRAP. The CDR3 is 12 residues long. CDR3 in amino acids: CASGLGDHGYTF. The DNA of the CDR3 is TGTGCTAGTGGTTTGGGGGATCATGGCTACACCTTC.

The chain links TRBV29-1 to TRBJ1-1; D is possibly TRBD1 (6 bases). V lost 7 bases to trimming and J lost 10 bases, with 19 bases between them. Germline CDR1 SQVTM, CDR2 ANQGSEA. The CDR3 runs 12 residues. In nucleotides, the CDR3 is TGCAGCGATACAGGGTATTGGGACGGAGCTTTCTTT. Its translation is CSDTGYWDGAFF.

The chain couples TRBV27 to TRBJ1-5, with a weak D call TRBD1 (5 bases). V dropped 6 bases and J dropped 7 bases, with 16 bases sitting between them. This CDR3 has 14 amino acids. Germline V gene sequence: CDR1 MNHEY, CDR2 SMNVEV (reference sequence). For the CDR3, the DNA is TGTGCCAGCAGCCCGACAGACAGCAGGCAGCCCCAGCATTTT. This sequence encodes CASSPTDSRQPQHF.

The chain employs TRBV5-1 and TRBJ1-5; D is unclear. Trimming removed 10 bases at V and 6 bases at J, with 14 bases between. The CDR3 is made up of 12 amino acids. CDR1 and CDR2 (germline): SGHRS, YFSETQ. The CDR3: CAPRGDSQPQHF. DNA of the CDR3: TGCGCCCCCCGAGGTGATAGTCAGCCCCAGCATTTT.

This sequence joins TRBV19 and TRBJ2-7; D could derive from TRBD1 or TRBD2 (5 bases each). V lost 4 bases and J 6 bases, leaving 16 bases between the germline ends. Germline V lookup: CDR1 LNHDA, CDR2 SQIVND (reference sequence). The CDR3 sequence is 14 residues long. CDR3 nucleotide sequence: TGTGCCAGTAGTAGCCGGGACGCCCCTGGCGAGCAGTACTTC. Its protein is CASSSRDAPGEQYF.

V and J are TRBV28 and TRBJ1-2, with D perhaps TRBD1 (5 bases). V gave up 4 bases and J gave up 2 bases, with 17 bases separating them. In germline, CDR1 is MDHEN, CDR2 SYDVKM. The CDR3 consists of 16 residues. Here the CDR3 DNA reads TGTGCCAGCAGTTGGGAAAGTGCTCGGGGCAACTATGGCTACACCTTC. Translated, it gives CASSWESARGNYGYTF.

The rearrangement links TRBV19 to TRBJ1-5; TRBD1 is a possible D gene (6 bases). CDR3 size: 15 residues. Deletions cut 5 bases from V and 6 bases from J, with 17 bases between. In germline, CDR1 is LNHDA, CDR2 SQIVND (reference sequence). The CDR3 DNA reads TGTGCCAGTAGTCTGGGGCGTGGGGGCACTCAGCCCCAGCATTTT. The encoded protein is CASSLGRGGTQPQHF.

With regard to this clone: Germline is not matched at one junction end, which may reflect a read error. The chain carries TRBV5-1 and TRBJ2-7; either TRBD1 or TRBD2 may supply D (7 bases each). Germline lookup yields CDR1 SGHRS and CDR2 YFSETQ. This CDR3 has 16 amino acids. The chain's CDR3 is CASSLGQGLSSCEQYF. As DNA, the CDR3 is TGCGCCAGCAGCTTGGGACAGGGACTAAGCTCCTGCGAGCAGTACTTC.

This clone came up once. This chain links TRBV27 with TRBJ2-1; maybe TRBD2 (5 bases). V was shortened by 4 bases and J by 0 bases, with 13 bases between the two germline ends. The V gene's germline CDR1 is MNHEY and CDR2 SMNVEV (reference sequence). The CDR3 has 16 amino acids. CDR3 in DNA: TGTGCCAGCAGTTCCCTCGGGGTTATCTCCTACAATGAGCAGTTCTTC. Protein: CASSSLGVISYNEQFF.

The chain has TRBV18 and TRBJ1-1; 8 nucleotides align to TRBD1. The germline V gene encodes CDR1 KGHSH and CDR2 LQKENI. This CDR3 contains 14 residues. With 6 bases clipped from V and 11 bases from J, the junction kept 14 bases outside the gene matches. The CDR3 is CASSPDREDRGAFF. The DNA for the CDR3 is TGTGCCAGCTCCCCGGACAGGGAGGACCGAGGGGCTTTCTTT.

The rearrangement joins TRBV27 to TRBJ1-5; no firm D call. CDR3 length: 15 residues. From germline, CDR1 is MNHEY and CDR2 SMNVEV (reference sequence). The germline V and J ends were trimmed by 6 bases and 0 bases, with 12 bases remaining between them. The CDR3: CASRTGSYSNQPQHF. The CDR3 DNA reads as TGTGCCAGCAGGACGGGATCATATAGCAATCAGCCCCAGCATTTT.

The count of this clone is one. The V and J genes are TRBV6-5 and TRBJ2-7; 9 bases align to TRBD1. The CDR3 has 15 amino acids. The germline CDR1 and CDR2 sequences are MNHEY and SVGAGI. After removal of 5 bases from V and 3 bases from J, the junction contained 8 bases not matched to a gene. The CDR3 DNA sequence: TGTGCCAGCAGTAACCGATGGGACAGGGACTACGAGCAGTACTTC. Its protein product is CASSNRWDRDYEQYF.

The chain links TRBV29-1 to TRBJ1-2, with D uncertain. The germline gives CDR1 SQVTM, CDR2 ANQGSEA. The length of the CDR3 is 12 residues. Trimming removed 1 base at V and 8 bases at J, with 11 bases between. The CDR3 nucleotides are TGCAGCGTTGAAGGATCCCTGGGGGGCTACACCTTC. Its protein is CSVEGSLGGYTF.

This clone was observed once. The chain carries TRBV28 and TRBJ2-7, with D unclear. The ends were cut back, 3 bases at V and 1 base at J, with 7 bases in the middle. The CDR3 is made up of 13 amino acids. Germline CDR1 reads MDHEN; CDR2 reads SYDVKM. The CDR3 loop is CASSFSLSYEQYF. The CDR3 DNA reads TGTGCCAGCAGTTTTTCCCTTTCCTACGAGCAGTACTTC.

The chain recombines TRBV4-1 with TRBJ1-2; D uncertain. Germline V gene data show CDR1 as MGHRA and CDR2 as YSYEKL. This CDR3 contains 15 residues. Trimming cost V 3 bases and J 0 bases, with 11 bases left between them. CDR3 sequence reads: CASSQTTSPNYGYTF. The CDR3 DNA reads as TGCGCCAGCAGCCAGACGACCTCCCCTAACTATGGCTACACCTTC.

Notes on this clone: Other DNA sequences of this sample code for an identical CDR3. This sequence joins TRBV4-2 and TRBJ2-7; the D is unclear. V dropped 1 base and J dropped 0 bases, with 10 bases sitting between them. The germline gives CDR1 LGHNA, CDR2 YNFKEQ. This CDR3 is 15 amino acids long. CDR3 residues: CASSQGRTGSYEQYF. The CDR3 bases are TGTGCCAGCAGCCAAGGTCGGACGGGCTCCTACGAGCAGTACTTC.

Here the CDR3 reads CASSLGSGFLNIQYF. As DNA, the CDR3 is TGTGCCAGCAGCTTAGGGTCAGGGTTTTTAAACATTCAGTACTTC. The V gene is TRBV27, the J gene TRBJ2-4; D might be TRBD1 (5 bases). Trimming removed 6 bases from V and 6 bases from J, with 18 bases in between. CDR3 length: 15 amino acids. Germline assignment: CDR1 MNHEY and CDR2 SMNVEV (reference sequence).

The V gene is TRBV4-2, the J gene TRBJ2-2, with D perhaps TRBD2 (6 bases). Trimming shortened V by 1 base and J by 4 bases, and 13 bases separated the two germline ends. In germline, CDR1 is LGHNA, CDR2 YNFKEQ. The CDR3 length is 16 residues. The CDR3 reads CASSQASGLPTGELFF. The CDR3 DNA follows: TGTGCCAGCAGCCAAGCATCGGGACTTCCCACCGGGGAGCTGTTTTTT.

The V call is TRBV9, the J call TRBJ2-7; 7 nucleotides match TRBD1. CDR1 and CDR2 (germline): SGDLS, YYNGEE. The CDR3 has 16 amino acids. V was pared by 0 bases and J by 2 bases, with 8 bases of the junction left unmatched. The CDR3 nucleotides are TGTGCCAGCAGCGTAGCTAACGGGCAGGGGGCCTACGAGCAGTACTTC. It encodes CASSVANGQGAYEQYF.

Turning to this clone: Other DNA sequences from this sample encode an identical CDR3 as well. J is TRBJ1-2 and V is TRBV14; unclear D gene. The CDR3 extends over 13 amino acids. The V end lost 3 bases, the J end lost 4 bases, and 9 bases lay between the germline ends. CDR1 is SGHDN, CDR2 FVKESK, per germline. CDR3: CASSQGRTYGYTF. DNA of the CDR3: TGTGCCAGCAGCCAGGGAAGGACCTATGGCTACACCTTC.

This chain connects TRBV5-5 to TRBJ1-2; D gene uncertain. With 2 bases removed from V and 4 bases from J, the gap between germline ends came to 18 bases. The CDR3 consists of 16 residues. The germline V gene encodes CDR1 SGHKS and CDR2 YYEKEE (reference sequence). CDR3 residues: CASSFRPGEEVYGYTF. CDR3 DNA: TGTGCCAGCAGCTTTAGGCCCGGGGAAGAGGTCTATGGCTACACCTTC.

The V and J genes are TRBV10-1 and TRBJ1-5; D is possibly TRBD1 (6 bases). V lost 3 bases, J lost 5 bases, and 11 bases lay in between. The CDR3 runs to 14 residues. Germline loops: CDR1 WNHNN, CDR2 SYGVQD (reference sequence). This chain's CDR3 is CASSDRGPDQPQHF. CDR3 nucleotides: TGCGCCAGCAGTGACAGGGGTCCCGATCAGCCCCAGCATTTT.

The chain couples TRBV4-3 to TRBJ2-1; TRBD2 is a possible D gene (5 bases). V dropped 0 bases and J dropped 3 bases, with 9 bases sitting between them. There are 15 residues in the CDR3. Per the germline V gene, CDR1 is LGHNA and CDR2 is YSLEER. The CDR3 region is CASSQDQRSYNEQFF. The CDR3 DNA sequence: TGCGCCAGCAGCCAAGACCAGCGGAGCTACAATGAGCAGTTCTTC.